These 27 T cell receptor beta chains originate from one sample sequenced in a study of T cells in Graves' hyperthyroidism and ophthalmopathy. Amplification of TCR beta CDR3 regions was performed using RNA transcripts as template. The TCR CDR3 was amplified in a first-round RT-PCR using the HTBI primer set. MiXCR, applied by TCRdb to the multiplex PCR reads, yields one record per CDR3 protein. The table shows about 560,000 distinct CDR3 sequences, with approximately 15% occurring only once. Sequencing used blood. The receptors were sampled from a woman aged 18-29 years with Graves' hyperthyroidism.

The sample holds many counts of this clonotype. The J gene is TRBJ2-3, the V gene TRBV2, with D tentatively TRBD1 (6 bases). Germline assignment: CDR1 SNHLY and CDR2 FYNNEI. Trimming left V 0 bases short and J 0 bases short, with 13 bases between. The CDR3 totals 17 residues. The CDR3 DNA reads as TGTGCCAGCAGTGAAGCGAGGACAGTCACTAGCACAGATACGCAGTATTTT. Protein product: CASSEARTVTSTDTQYF.

CDR3 region: CATSSDRYYGYTF. The CDR3, as DNA: TGTGCCACCAGTTCGGACCGCTACTATGGCTACACCTTC. This chain uses TRBV24-1 with TRBJ1-2; no reliable D call. The CDR3 sequence is 13 residues long. Germline loops: CDR1 KGHDR, CDR2 SFDVKD. V lost 6 bases, J lost 3 bases, and 10 bases lay in between.

This clonotype was seen many times. The rearrangement uses TRBV27 and TRBJ2-1, with 11 bases that match TRBD2. V was pared by 5 bases and J by 9 bases, with 9 bases of the junction left unmatched. This CDR3 has 15 amino acids. Germline V CDR1 and CDR2: MNHEY, SMNVEV (reference sequence). In DNA form, the CDR3 reads TGTGCCAGCAGTAAGCTAGCGGGGGGTAGAAGTGAGCAGTTCTTC. Protein sequence: CASSKLAGGRSEQFF.

In this sample, this clonotype turned up a few times. This sequence joins TRBV29-1 and TRBJ1-3, with TRBD1 as a possible D gene (6 bases). CDR1 is SQVTM, CDR2 ANQGSEA, per germline. With 3 bases removed from V and 8 bases from J, the gap between germline ends came to 17 bases. CDR3 length: 14 amino acids. This chain's CDR3 is CSVDKGGIGHTIYF. CDR3 bases: TGCAGCGTTGATAAAGGGGGTATTGGTCACACCATATATTTT.

This clonotype has at least ten counts. The chain carries TRBV12-3 or TRBV12-4 and TRBJ1-3, with D unresolved. The CDR3 extends over 14 amino acids. The V end was cut by 11 bases, the J end by 0 bases, with 14 bases between. The CDR3 DNA reads TGTGCCGACGCGGTTACGAGCTCTGGAAACACCATATATTTT. Translation gives CADAVTSSGNTIYF.

This clonotype appeared many times. The rearrangement joins TRBV12-3 or TRBV12-4 to TRBJ2-1, with 8 bases that match TRBD2. V lost 6 bases, J lost 4 bases, and 8 bases stayed unmatched. The CDR3 length is 15 residues. The CDR3 spells CASSPGRGGYNEQFF. The CDR3 nucleotides are TGTGCCAGCAGCCCTGGACGGGGGGGTTACAATGAGCAGTTCTTC.

This clonotype was detected only once. The V gene is TRBV12-3 or TRBV12-4, the J gene TRBJ2-1; D is unclear. The CDR3 runs to 12 residues. V lost 3 bases and J lost 7, with 7 bases in between. The CDR3 reads CASSFYQNEQFF. In nucleotides, the CDR3 is TGTGCCAGCAGTTTCTACCAAAATGAGCAGTTCTTC.

This clonotype was found a few times. The J gene is TRBJ2-2, the V gene TRBV29-1, with 12 bases fitting TRBD1. V lost 6 bases and J lost 7; bases outside the gene matches: 12. CDR3 length equals 16 residues. Germline CDR1 and CDR2: SQVTM and ANQGSEA. CDR3 sequence reads: CSVKRTGTGGIGELFF. CDR3 in DNA: TGCAGCGTCAAACGAACCGGGACAGGGGGCATCGGGGAGCTGTTTTTT.

In regard to this clonotype: At one end the junction does not follow the germline gene, possibly because of a read error. This sequence joins TRBV7-2 and TRBJ1-2; D is unclear. This CDR3 has 15 amino acids. CDR1 and CDR2 from the germline V gene are SGHTA and FQGNSA. DNA of the CDR3: TGTGCCAGCAGCTTAGCACGTCTTGAGCCCTATGGCCACACCTTC. Protein sequence: CASSLARLEPYGHTF.

CDR3 in amino acids: CAISESTGSVEKLFF. DNA for the CDR3: TGTGCCATCAGTGAGTCAACAGGGTCGGTTGAAAAACTGTTTTTT. The gene calls are TRBV10-3 and TRBJ1-4; D might be TRBD1 (6 bases). V lost 0 bases and J 7 bases, leaving 12 bases between the germline ends. Germline loops: CDR1 ENHRY, CDR2 SYGVKD. This CDR3 is 15 amino acids long.

The table lists this clonotype with many counts. The chain couples TRBV10-2 to TRBJ1-5; tentatively, D is TRBD1 (6 bases). Germline V gene lookup returns CDR1 WSHSY and CDR2 SAAADI. Between the trimmed V and J ends, which lost 10 bases and 0 bases, there was a span of 13 bases. The CDR3 consists of 14 residues. CDR3 DNA sequence: TGCGCCACGACCGGACAGACTAGCAATCAGCCCCAGCATTTT. Encoded protein: CATTGQTSNQPQHF.

This clonotype was recorded at least ten times. The CDR3 loop reads CATSRDRPGTLEKLFF. DNA for the CDR3: TGTGCCACCAGCAGAGATCGGCCCGGGACACTTGAAAAACTGTTTTTT. The rearrangement links TRBV15 to TRBJ1-4; tentatively, D is TRBD1 (6 bases). Germline CDR1 reads LNHNV; CDR2 reads YYDKDF (reference sequence). Trimming cost V 0 bases and J 7 bases, with 15 bases left between them. The CDR3 extends over 16 amino acids. The full variable domain, completed using reference TRBV15 and TRBJ1-4, is DAMVIQNPRYQVTQFGKPVTLSCSQTLNHNVMYWYQQKSSQAPKLLFHYYDKDFNNEADTPDNFQSRRPNTSFCFLDIRSPGLGDTAMYLCATSRDRPGTLEKLFFGSGTQLSVL.

This clonotype was counted at least ten times. The rearrangement links TRBV7-6 to TRBJ2-1, with 8 positions matching TRBD2. CDR1 SGHVS and CDR2 FNYEAQ come from the germline V gene. This CDR3 region has 16 residues. J was trimmed by 8 bases and V by 4 bases; bases with no gene match: 13. The CDR3 reads CASSSSREGGSDEQFF. The CDR3 DNA reads as TGTGCCAGCAGCTCTTCCCGGGAGGGAGGGTCAGATGAGCAGTTCTTC. The full variable domain, with the rest looked up from reference TRBV7-6 and TRBJ2-1, is GAGVSQSPRYKVTKRGQDVALRCDPISGHVSLYWYRQALGQGPEFLTYFNYEAQQDKSGLPNDRFSAERPEGSISTLTIQRTEQRDSAMYRCASSSSREGGSDEQFFGPGTRLTVL.

This clonotype has more than one count but fewer than ten. This rearrangement joins TRBV6-2 or TRBV6-3 to TRBJ2-1, with 13 bases lining up with TRBD2. Germline CDR1 is MNHEY and CDR2 is SVGEGT. V trimming: 8 bases; J trimming: 3 bases; junction bases outside the gene matches: 4. This CDR3 comprises 15 residues. The CDR3 loop is CASGGTSGNYNEQFF. The CDR3 nucleotides read TGTGCCAGCGGAGGGACTAGCGGGAACTACAATGAGCAGTTCTTC.

This clonotype was recorded many times. CDR3 region: CSAPAPGLTADTQYF. In DNA, the CDR3 is TGCAGTGCCCCCGCGCCGGGACTAACCGCAGATACGCAGTATTTT. The rearrangement uses TRBV20-1 and TRBJ2-3; 7 bases line up with TRBD2. There are 15 residues in the CDR3. J gave up 4 bases and V 6 bases, and 13 bases lay outside the gene matches. Germline V gives CDR1 DFQATT, CDR2 SNEGSKA (reference sequence).

This clonotype was seen more than once but under ten times. The chain combines TRBV27 with TRBJ2-5, with D possibly TRBD2 on 7 matching bases. The germline V and J ends were trimmed by 8 bases and 5 bases, with 21 bases remaining between them. The CDR3 has 15 amino acids. Germline values: CDR1 MNHEY, CDR2 SMNVEV (reference sequence). CDR3 amino acids: CASFPRGGGGETQYF. Here the CDR3 DNA reads TGTGCCAGCTTCCCCCGAGGCGGGGGCGGGGAGACCCAGTACTTC.

The gene calls are TRBV7-2 and TRBJ2-1; 12 nucleotides match TRBD2. This CDR3 contains 18 residues. Germline V gives CDR1 SGHTA, CDR2 FQGNSA. The V gene end was trimmed by 0 bases and the J gene end by 4 bases; junction bases not matched to a gene: 7. CDR3 nucleotide sequence: TGTGCCAGCAGCTTAGCCTGGGCTAGCGGGGGGGCTTACAATGAGCAGTTCTTC. Translation gives CASSLAWASGGAYNEQFF. Full variable domain (missing parts from reference TRBV7-2 and TRBJ2-1): GAGVSQSPSNKVTEKGKDVELRCDPISGHTALYWYRQSLGQGLEFLIYFQGNSAPDKSGLPSDRFSAERTGGSVSTLTIQRTQQEDSAVYLCASSLAWASGGAYNEQFFGPGTRLTVL.

This clonotype was recorded many times. The rearrangement uses TRBV7-9 and TRBJ2-3; 7 bases map to TRBD2. The CDR3 is 15 amino acids. V lost 1 base, J lost 3 bases, and 4 bases stayed unmatched. The V gene's germline CDR1 is SEHNR and CDR2 FQNEAQ (reference sequence). The CDR3 sequence is CASSLVGSGTDTQYF. Here the CDR3 DNA reads TGTGCCAGCAGCTTAGTGGGTAGCGGGACAGATACGCAGTATTTT. The entire variable domain, with the rest obtained from reference TRBV7-9 and TRBJ2-3, is as follows: DTGVSQNPRHKITKRGQNVTFRCDPISEHNRLYWYRQTLGQGPEFLTYFQNEAQLEKSRLLSDRFSAERPKGSFSTLEIQRTEQGDSAMYLCASSLVGSGTDTQYFGPGTRLTVL.

The table lists this clonotype with a few counts. The chain uses TRBV20-1 and TRBJ2-1; 13 bases agree with TRBD2. This CDR3 has 17 amino acids. The V gene's germline CDR1 is DFQATT and CDR2 SNEGSKA (reference sequence). The junction had 8 bases not matched to a gene; V was cut back by 0 bases and J by 6 bases. The CDR3 spells CSARDLQGLAGSNEQFF. DNA of the CDR3: TGCAGTGCTAGAGATCTACAGGGACTAGCGGGATCCAATGAGCAGTTCTTC.

This clonotype came up many times. The rearrangement links TRBV12-3 or TRBV12-4 to TRBJ1-1; D gene ambiguous. Trimming stripped 1 base from V and 5 bases from J, with 11 bases between. CDR3 length: 14 residues. The CDR3 bases are TGTGCCAGCAGTTTAGGCCTTGCGGGGACTGAAGCTTTCTTT. This gives the protein CASSLGLAGTEAFF.

CDR3 coding DNA: TGTGCCAGCAGTTCCGTCGGGTGGGGCTACACCTTC. Translated, it gives CASSSVGWGYTF. The genes are TRBV27 and TRBJ1-2; no clear D gene. Germline CDR1 MNHEY, CDR2 SMNVEV (reference sequence). The CDR3 length is 12 residues. V lost 4 bases to trimming and J lost 8 bases, with 11 bases between them.

This clonotype was observed at least ten times. V and J are TRBV3-1 and TRBJ1-1; D gene unclear. The CDR3 covers 12 residues. The V end was cut by 1 base, the J end by 9 bases, with 9 bases between. Germline CDR1 reads LGHDT; CDR2 reads YNNKEL (reference sequence). CDR3 protein: CASSQVSGKAFF. CDR3 bases: TGTGCCAGCAGCCAAGTCTCTGGGAAAGCTTTCTTT.

The sample holds many counts of this clonotype. The rearrangement uses TRBV24-1 and TRBJ1-1; D perhaps matches TRBD1 (6 bases). Trimming stripped 5 bases from V and 5 bases from J, with 14 bases between. The CDR3 sequence is 14 residues long. CDR1 is KGHDR and CDR2 is SFDVKD in the germline V gene. The CDR3 loop reads CATSGGGLSTEAFF. CDR3 coding DNA: TGTGCCACCAGTGGTGGGGGCTTGAGTACTGAAGCTTTCTTT.

The chain employs TRBV9 and TRBJ1-5; 8 nucleotides agree with TRBD1. Looked up from germline, CDR1 is SGDLS and CDR2 is YYNGEE. This CDR3 has 16 residues. With 0 bases clipped from V and 6 bases from J, the junction kept 8 bases outside the gene matches. CDR3 sequence reads: CASSVVRTGWFQPQHF. Written as DNA, the CDR3 is TGTGCCAGCAGCGTAGTTAGGACAGGGTGGTTTCAGCCCCAGCATTTT.

This clonotype occurred many times. This chain links TRBV7-2 with TRBJ2-1; D may be TRBD2 (6 bases). This CDR3 is built from 13 residues. V was trimmed by 5 bases and J by 9 bases, leaving 14 bases between them. The germline gives CDR1 SGHTA, CDR2 FQGNSA. CDR3 sequence: CASSPSAGREQFF. The CDR3 DNA sequence: TGTGCCAGCAGCCCCTCTGCGGGGCGTGAGCAGTTCTTC.

This rearrangement joins TRBV25-1 to TRBJ2-1; D may correspond to TRBD1 or TRBD2 (5 bases each). The germline CDR1 and CDR2 sequences are MGHDK and SYGVNS. The CDR3 is made up of 13 amino acids. The V end lost 2 bases, the J end lost 11 bases, and 13 bases lay between the germline ends. This chain's CDR3 is CASSELGDRQQFF. The CDR3 nucleotides read TGTGCCAGCAGTGAACTAGGGGACCGCCAGCAGTTCTTC.

The chain is built from TRBV5-6 and TRBJ2-7; 7 nucleotides agree with TRBD2. CDR3 length: 13 amino acids. V shed 1 base, J shed 9 bases, and the junction held 7 bases outside the gene matches. Germline V gene lookup returns CDR1 SGHDT and CDR2 YYEEEE. The CDR3 reads CASSLSAGAAQYF. DNA of the CDR3: TGTGCCAGCAGCTTGTCGGCGGGAGCGGCGCAGTACTTC.